This TCR beta chain emerged from a study of spatial heterogeneity in lung cancer. Study-level background: Samples were donated by 72 untreated early-stage non-small cell lung cancer patients.

Deletions cut 1 base from V and 8 bases from J, with 9 bases between. CDR1 is MNHEY and CDR2 is SMNVEV in the germline V gene (reference sequence). This CDR3 region has 13 residues. Indicated time point: blood at routine non-recurrence follow-up after resection. Researchers sequenced whole RNA taken from tumor, nontumor lung or frozen PBMC without sorting. TCRdb reprocessed the 5' RACE reads with MiXCR, giving one entry per CDR3 protein. The table lists roughly 70,000 distinct CDR3 sequences, roughly 8.9% of them singletons. The sample holds many counts of this clonotype. V is TRBV27 and J is TRBJ2-4, with D uncertain. Sequencing used PBMCs, obtained at follow-up. The TCR was taken from a female donor with early-stage non-small cell lung cancer. The CDR3 bases are TGTGCCAGCAGTTTATACAGTCGTCACATTCAGTACTTC. Protein product: CASSLYSRHIQYF.